Following are 17 T cell receptor beta chains from one sample sequenced in a study of regulatory T cells in long-lasting Graves disease. Arm-PCR with iRepertoire HTBI primers amplified the CDR3 regions for these TCR beta libraries. Using its own MiXCR run on the multiplex PCR reads, TCRdb lists one record per CDR3 protein. The sample holds around 480,000 distinct CDR3 sequences; about 16% are singletons and the top ten take around a quarter. Documented time point: newly diagnosed GD, antithyroid drugs for less than 3 months. Extracted RNA from PBMCs served as the source of the TCR library. The same specimen was also included in a second study, on T cells in Graves' hyperthyroidism and ophthalmopathy.

The specimen was peripheral blood mononuclear cells (PBMCs), collected at new diagnosis, from a patient treated with antithyroid drugs. The receptors here all came from a woman aged 40-65 years with Graves disease.

Ten or more counts support this clonotype. The V and J genes are TRBV20-1 and TRBJ1-1, with 8 nucleotides matching TRBD1. This CDR3 spans 15 amino acids. CDR1 DFQATT and CDR2 SNEGSKA come from the germline V gene (reference sequence). CDR3 in amino acids: CRLSGGQGTNTEAFF. The CDR3 DNA sequence: TGCAGGTTGAGTGGAGGACAGGGAACCAACACTGAAGCTTTCTTT.

This clonotype was observed a single time. A much larger clone differs from this one at a single base, so this may be a read error. The CDR3: CASSRGQGAGETQHF. CDR3 in DNA: TGTGCCAGCAGCCGGGGACAGGGGGCAGGAGAGACCCAGCACTTC. V gene TRBV28 combines with J gene TRBJ2-1, with TRBD1 matching 12 bases. CDR3 size: 15 residues. Germline V CDR1 and CDR2: MDHEN, SYDVKM.

The J gene is TRBJ1-1, the V gene TRBV10-3, with unresolved D. The CDR3 contains 13 residues. Germline V gene sequence: CDR1 ENHRY, CDR2 SYGVKD. Trimming left V 7 bases short and J 4 bases short, with 13 bases between. The CDR3 reads CAITHTTLTEAFF. The CDR3 nucleotides are TGTGCCATCACGCACACCACCCTCACTGAAGCTTTCTTT.

This clonotype was counted many times. V and J are TRBV28 and TRBJ1-5, with 7 bases lining up with TRBD1. After removal of 1 base from V and 5 bases from J, the junction contained 2 bases not matched to a gene. The CDR3 has 14 amino acids. Germline-derived CDR1 and CDR2 are MDHEN and SYDVKM. This chain's CDR3 is CASSLSDRYQPQHF. The CDR3 region has the DNA TGTGCCAGCAGTTTATCGGACAGGTATCAGCCCCAGCATTTT.

This clonotype was found many times. This chain uses TRBV6-9 with TRBJ2-3; 8 bases match TRBD2. Germline CDR1 and CDR2: MNHGY and SVAAGI. The CDR3 extends over 16 amino acids. Trimming at V came to 1 base and at J to 6 bases, leaving 9 bases not matched to a gene. CDR3 amino acids: CASSYYRGGKRDTQYF. CDR3 nucleotides: TGTGCCAGCAGTTATTATCGGGGGGGAAAAAGGGATACGCAGTATTTT.

This sequence joins TRBV18 and TRBJ1-2, with no clear D. The CDR3 contains 12 residues. The germline CDR1 and CDR2 sequences are KGHSH and LQKENI. V was trimmed by 2 bases and J by 7 bases, leaving 8 bases between them. The CDR3 coding sequence is TGTGCCAGCTCACCAGCCCTCGCTGGCTACACCTTC. It encodes CASSPALAGYTF.

This clonotype was counted at least ten times. In nucleotides, the CDR3 is TGTGCCAGCAGCCAAGAGGTAGCTTTTACTGAAGCTTTCTTT. Amino acids: CASSQEVAFTEAFF. The gene calls are TRBV12-3 or TRBV12-4 and TRBJ1-1; D is undetermined. V lost 6 bases to trimming and J lost 5 bases, with 16 bases between them. The CDR3 has 14 residues.

The chain has TRBV30 and TRBJ2-1; D is perhaps TRBD2 (6 bases). Trimming removed 5 bases from V and 6 bases from J, with 11 bases in between. The CDR3 has 12 amino acids. Germline V lookup: CDR1 GTSNPN, CDR2 SVGIG (reference sequence). CDR3 sequence reads: CAWRLAFNEQFF. The DNA for the CDR3 is TGTGCCTGGCGTCTAGCGTTCAATGAGCAGTTCTTC.

The V gene is TRBV20-1, the J gene TRBJ1-1, with D possibly TRBD1 on 5 matching bases. Per the germline V gene, CDR1 is DFQATT and CDR2 is SNEGSKA (reference sequence). This CDR3 comprises 14 residues. The ends were cut back, 4 bases at V and 0 bases at J, with 12 bases in the middle. CDR3 sequence reads: CSAIRGLMNTEAFF. The CDR3 nucleotides are TGCAGTGCTATACGGGGCTTAATGAACACTGAAGCTTTCTTT.

This clonotype came up many times. The rearrangement joins TRBV2 to TRBJ2-3; 8 bases map to TRBD1. The CDR3 covers 13 residues. J lost 1 base, V lost 6 bases, and 0 bases had no gene match. CDR1 is SNHLY, CDR2 FYNNEI, per germline. The CDR3 loop reads CASRGQGTDTQYF. The CDR3 nucleotides read TGTGCCAGCAGGGGACAGGGCACAGATACGCAGTATTTT.

This clonotype was seen at least ten times. The V call is TRBV27, the J call TRBJ2-7; tentatively, D is TRBD1 (6 bases). Germline CDR1 is MNHEY and CDR2 is SMNVEV (reference sequence). V was cut by 2 bases and J by 1 base, with 15 bases left in between. The CDR3 spans 16 residues. This CDR3 reads CASSLGGTTLSYEQYF. Written as DNA, the CDR3 is TGTGCCAGCAGTTTAGGTGGGACAACGTTATCCTACGAGCAGTACTTC.

The chain joins TRBV5-1 to TRBJ1-5, with TRBD1 matching 9 bases. Germline V CDR1 and CDR2: SGHRS, YFSETQ. V gave up 4 bases and J gave up 6 bases; unmatched junction bases: 5. The CDR3 is 14 residues long. Here the CDR3 reads CASSKGQGGQPQHF. CDR3 bases: TGCGCCAGCAGCAAGGGACAGGGTGGTCAGCCCCAGCATTTT. Full variable domain (missing parts from reference TRBV5-1 and TRBJ1-5): KAGVTQTPRYLIKTRGQQVTLSCSPISGHRSVSWYQQTPGQGLQFLFEYFSETQRNKGNFPGRFSGRQFSNSRSEMNVSTLELGDSALYLCASSKGQGGQPQHFGDGTRLSIL.

This clonotype was counted between two and nine times. The junction and the germline gene differ at one end; a read error may be behind it. The chain uses TRBV28 and TRBJ1-2; a possible D gene is TRBD1 (6 bases). CDR1 is MDHEN, CDR2 SYDVKM, per germline. The CDR3 totals 12 residues. For the CDR3, the DNA is TGTGCCAGCAGTTTTCCTCTCGGGACATGCGCCTTC. Its protein product is CASSFPLGTCAF.

The chain combines TRBV6-1 with TRBJ1-2; D gene unclear. This CDR3 region has 13 residues. Germline CDR1 MNHNS, CDR2 SASEGT. V lost 7 bases, J lost 5 bases, and 14 bases lay in between. The CDR3, as DNA: TGTGCCAGCACCAGAAACCCTGGGTATGGCTACACCTTC. Amino acids: CASTRNPGYGYTF.

This clonotype turned up a few times. V gene TRBV24-1 combines with J gene TRBJ1-2; D not resolved. The CDR3 covers 12 residues. The ends were cut back, 3 bases at V and 6 bases at J, with 7 bases in the middle. The germline V gene has CDR1 KGHDR and CDR2 SFDVKD. The CDR3 region has the DNA TGTGCCACCAGTGATCCTTTGGATGGCTACACCTTC. Translating gives CATSDPLDGYTF.

The gene calls are TRBV5-1 and TRBJ1-2; 8 bases map to TRBD1. Germline V gene sequence: CDR1 SGHRS, CDR2 YFSETQ. The CDR3 extends over 16 amino acids. V lost 0 bases and J lost 8; bases outside the gene matches: 12. Here the CDR3 reads CASSLERDRSSGGYTF. The CDR3, as DNA: TGCGCCAGCAGCTTGGAAAGGGACAGGTCTTCGGGAGGCTACACCTTC.

The sample holds one count of this clonotype. This sequence may be a read error, since a much larger clone differs from it by one base. The chain combines TRBV12-3 or TRBV12-4 with TRBJ2-3; tentative D call: TRBD2 (5 bases). The J call is doubtful: the DNA matches TRBJ2-5 better. The CDR3 has 14 amino acids. CDR3 sequence: CTSSSPGSWETQYF. DNA for the CDR3: TGTACCAGCAGTTCCCCGGGGTCTTGGGAGACCCAGTACTTC.